This section outlines one T cell receptor (beta chain) sequence together with its context. This CDR3 contains 14 residues. CDR1 is SGHNT, CDR2 YENEEA, per germline. V lost 3 bases, J lost 4 bases, and 12 bases lay in between. The entry originates in a study of a mutant IDH1 vaccine in newly diagnosed glioma. Study summary: Treated patients comprised around 62% males and around 40% females, mean age roughly 40 years. Pretreatment consisted of radiotherapy, temozolomide, or both, with most receiving both.

Produced via immunoSEQ multiplex PCR; TCRdb's table is partial and in-frame only. The sample includes around 89,000 clones, 83% of them seen just once. Time point of the sample: baseline, week 1 (first vaccination visit). Treatment specified: pre-vaccination baseline after standard-of-care therapy. Each tumor in the donors was a new WHO grade 3 or 4 astrocytoma, IDH1-mutant and ATRX-lost. The V call is TRBV11-3, the J call TRBJ1-1; D ambiguous. The TCR originated in a woman aged 50 to 60 with glioma. This material consisted of PBMCs, taken from a glioma patient treated with radiotherapy, temozolomide or both. The CDR3 DNA follows: TGTGCCAGCAGCTTCTCGGTTGGTGGCACTGAAGCTTTCTTT. Translation gives CASSFSVGGTEAFF.